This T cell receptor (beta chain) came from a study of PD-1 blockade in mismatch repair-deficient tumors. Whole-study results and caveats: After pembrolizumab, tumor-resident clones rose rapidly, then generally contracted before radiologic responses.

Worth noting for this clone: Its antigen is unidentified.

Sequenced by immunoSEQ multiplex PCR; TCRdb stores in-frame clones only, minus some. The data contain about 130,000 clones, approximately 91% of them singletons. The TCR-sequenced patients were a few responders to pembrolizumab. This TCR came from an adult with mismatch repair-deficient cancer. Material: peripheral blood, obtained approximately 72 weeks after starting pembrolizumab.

DNA of the CDR3: TGTGCCAGCAGTTTCTCAGGGGACTTCGGCACAGATACGCAGTATTTT. It specifies CASSFSGDFGTDTQYF. This chain links TRBV28 with TRBJ2-3; perhaps D is TRBD1 or TRBD2 (6 bases each). This CDR3 comprises 16 residues. V lost 3 bases, J lost 1 base, and 14 bases lay in between. Per germline, CDR1 MDHEN and CDR2 SYDVKM.